These 2 T cell receptor beta chains share one sample of origin, sequenced in a study of regulatory T cells in long-lasting Graves disease. Time point described: persistent/refractory GD, antithyroid drugs over 5 years with positive TRAb. From RNA extracted from PBMCs, the TCR library was made. For TCR beta, libraries came from iRepertoire HTBI primers and Arm-PCR of CDR3 regions. TCRdb redid the calling of the multiplex PCR reads with MiXCR, one entry per CDR3 protein. The sample includes about 660,000 distinct CDR3 sequences, about 30% of them seen just once. The sequenced sample was peripheral blood mononuclear cells (PBMCs), obtained when the disease was refractory, from a patient treated with antithyroid drugs. These TCRs come from a female donor with Graves disease.

This clonotype was counted many times. The genes are TRBV7-3 and TRBJ1-1; 8 positions match TRBD1. The CDR3 sequence is 13 residues long. CDR1 SGHTA and CDR2 FQGTGA come from the germline V gene. The trim removed 5 bases at V and 6 bases at J, leaving 5 bases unmatched. CDR3 residues: CASSRTGKPEAFF. CDR3 sequence (DNA): TGTGCCAGCAGCCGGACAGGGAAGCCTGAAGCTTTCTTT.

V and J are TRBV5-5 and TRBJ2-7; 7 bases map to TRBD1. Germline CDR1 reads SGHKS; CDR2 reads YYEKEE (reference sequence). Trimming removed 3 bases from V and 2 bases from J; junction bases left unmatched: 5. This CDR3 contains 14 residues. As DNA, the CDR3 is TGTGCCAGCAGCTCCCGGACAGGAGCCTACGAGCAGTACTTC. The encoded protein is CASSSRTGAYEQYF. Drawing the rest from reference TRBV5-5 and TRBJ2-7, the complete variable domain is DAGVTQSPTHLIKTRGQQVTLRCSPISGHKSVSWYQQVLGQGPQFIFQYYEKEERGRGNFPDRFSARQFPNYSSELNVNALLLGDSALYLCASSSRTGAYEQYFGPGTRLTVT.